The source of this TCR beta chain is a study of neurological immune-mediated disorders. It was by 5'RACE with 10-nucleotide random UMIs that the cDNA was made. Every sequencing run returned over 200 million TCR-beta sequences, which were derived from 15-18 subjects. TCRdb reprocessed the 5' RACE reads with MiXCR, giving one entry per CDR3 protein. The sample shows more than 50,000 distinct CDR3 sequences, approximately 25% of them seen only once. Concerning this clonotype: Antigen specificity is unknown.

Described time point: technical triplicate 2. After removal of 3 bases from V and 8 bases from J, the junction contained 5 bases not matched to a gene. The CDR3 covers 13 residues. General study results and limits: Private repertoires in all groups were suggested by the absence of shared CDR3 amino acid sequences among expanded clones across subjects.

What was sequenced was PBMCs. This sequence originates from a man aged 55 to 69 with HTLV-1-associated myelopathy (HAM/TSP). The V call is TRBV12-3 or TRBV12-4, the J call TRBJ1-2; 8 positions agree with TRBD1. This CDR3 is CASSLTGVDGYTF. The DNA for the CDR3 is TGTGCCAGCAGTTTGACAGGGGTTGACGGCTACACCTTC.